This T cell receptor beta chain was profiled in a study of blood T cell repertoires in COVID-19. Study-wide background: Donors in the United States, Italy and Spain gave samples during acute or convalescent COVID-19.

CDR1 is MDHEN, CDR2 SYDVKM, per germline. Trimming stripped 6 bases from V and 2 bases from J, with 9 bases between. CDR3 length equals 13 residues. This clone was detected a few times. This table comes from immunoSEQ multiplex PCR, and its TCRdb copy is limited to in-frame clones, with some not included. The sample lists 120,000 or so clones; 70% to 80% were seen once. This clonotype originated in a human donor in a cohort sampled during active COVID-19. The chain uses TRBV28 and TRBJ2-3, with TRBD2 as a possible D gene (6 bases). The sample taken for sequencing was peripheral blood. CDR3 sequence reads: CASRAGITDTQYF. Here the CDR3 DNA reads TGTGCCAGCAGGGCGGGAATCACAGATACGCAGTATTTT.